This is a list of T cell receptor beta chains from one sample in a study of blood T cell repertoires in COVID-19. Clones were sequenced by immunoSEQ multiplex PCR, and TCRdb holds only the in-frame ones, with some missing. This sample has about 150,000 clones, with about 83% found just once. The sequenced sample consisted of PBMCs or T cells enriched from blood (not recorded which). Receptors originate from a woman aged 50 to 65 with acute COVID-19. The CDR3 runs from the conserved cysteine through the conserved F or W. A D gene is named only where the DNA matches it firmly. Size is stated for part of the rows, as once, few or many counts, or as a class when the clone is expanded.

length	V	J	size	D	DNA	CDR3
15	TRBV7-3	TRBJ2-1	NA	NA	TGTGCCAGCAGCTTCGGGGGAGCCCCCTACAATGAGCAGTTCTTC	CASSFGGAPYNEQFF
12	TRBV7-9	TRBJ1-2	NA	NA	TGTGCCAGCAGCGCTATGATCGGTGGCTACACCTTC	CASSAMIGGYTF
14	TRBV19	TRBJ2-7	NA	TRBD1	TGTGCCAGTAGTATTACCCGGGACAGCTACGAGCAGTACTTC	CASSITRDSYEQYF
14	TRBV7-9	TRBJ1-2	NA	NA	TGTGCCAGCAGCTTGACAGTTGAAAACTATGGCTACACCTTC	CASSLTVENYGYTF
16	TRBV19	TRBJ2-2	NA	NA	TGTGCCAGTAGGCAACAGGGTTGGGGGTCCACCGGGGAGCTGTTTTTT	CASRQQGWGSTGELFF
15	TRBV5-1	TRBJ1-3	NA	NA	TGCGCCAGCAGCCCCGGTGGGGGGTCTGGAAACACCATATATTTT	CASSPGGGSGNTIYF
13	TRBV4-1	TRBJ2-5	NA	NA	TGCGCCAGCAGCCAACTGAGGGTAGAGACCCAGTACTTC	CASSQLRVETQYF
15	TRBV24-1	TRBJ2-1	NA	TRBD1	TGTGCCACCAGTGATTTGTGGGACAGCTACAATGAGCAGTTCTTC	CATSDLWDSYNEQFF
13	TRBV11-3	TRBJ1-1	NA	NA	TGTGCCAGCAGTACCACAGGGAACACTGAAGCTTTCTTT	CASSTTGNTEAFF
15	TRBV6-5	TRBJ2-7	NA	NA	TGTGCCAGCACCAAACCCGGTGGAGGGTCCTACGAGCAGTACTTC	CASTKPGGGSYEQYF
14	TRBV5-1	TRBJ1-6	NA	NA	TGCGCCAGCAGCCGGGGTTCAGAAGGTTCACCCCTCCACTTT	CASSRGSEGSPLHF
15	TRBV19	TRBJ1-2	once	NA	TGTGCCAGTACCCTCCGGGGGGGCGGGAACTATGGCTACACCTTC	CASTLRGGGNYGYTF
16	TRBV6-5	TRBJ2-7	NA	NA	TGTGCCAGCAGTTACCGGACTGGAGGAGCTGGATACGAGCAGTACTTC	CASSYRTGGAGYEQYF
16	TRBV28	TRBJ2-1	NA	TRBD2	TGTGCCAGCAGTCGTATAGCGGGGGCTAGGGGGAATGAGCAGTTCTTC	CASSRIAGARGNEQFF
14	TRBV18	TRBJ1-5	few	NA	TGTGCCAGCTCCGCAAGCAGGTCTGATCAGCCCCAGCATTTT	CASSASRSDQPQHF
18	TRBV5-1	TRBJ1-1	NA	NA	TGCGCCAGCAGCTTGGCCGGCGGCCTTTTTCCCGTGTATGTTGAAGCTTTCTTT	CASSLAGGLFPVYVEAFF
15	TRBV4-2	TRBJ2-5	few	TRBD2	TGTGCCAGCAGCCAAGATAGGGAGGGACAAGAGACCCAGTACTTC	CASSQDREGQETQYF
12	TRBV6-5	TRBJ2-3	NA	TRBD1	TGTGCCAGCAGTCCAGGGGACAGTAGGCAGTATTTT	CASSPGDSRQYF
16	TRBV4-3	TRBJ1-1	few	NA	TGCGCCAGCAGCCAAGGTCGGGGGTCCGTGAACACTGAAGCTTTCTTT	CASSQGRGSVNTEAFF
15	TRBV7-2	TRBJ2-3	NA	TRBD2	TGTGCCAGCAGCCTAACTAGCGGAAGCACAGATACGCAGTATTTT	CASSLTSGSTDTQYF
15	TRBV7-3	TRBJ2-1	NA	TRBD2	TGTGCCAGCAGCTCTCGGGAGGTCTCCTACAATGAGCAGTTCTTC	CASSSREVSYNEQFF
14	TRBV5-6	TRBJ1-4	NA	NA	TGTGCCAGCAGCTTGTCGGCAGGCGTTGAAAAACTGTTTTTT	CASSLSAGVEKLFF
15	TRBV7-6	TRBJ2-7	NA	TRBD2	TGTGCCAGCAGCCGGACTAGCGGGGGCTCCTACGAGCAGTACTTC	CASSRTSGGSYEQYF
14	TRBV30	TRBJ2-7	NA	TRBD1	TGTGCCTGGAGTGCTGGACAGGGTGCCCACGAGCAGTACTTC	CAWSAGQGAHEQYF